The 7 T cell receptor beta chains below all came from one sample that was sequenced in a study of human T cells and chemical hapten exposure. Time point meaning: pre-sensitization, week 0. This sample's treatment: therapeutic diphenylcyclopropenone sensitization with weekly scalp DPC. TCRdb used MiXCR to reprocess the RACE reads, holding one entry per CDR3 protein. The sample has under 200,000 distinct CDR3 sequences; under 35% are singletons. The material sequenced was whole blood, taken in connection with sensitization to the hapten diphenylcyclopropenone (DPC). These receptors all come from a woman under 40 with alopecia areata. Some clones in this sample may be carry-over from other donors' samples.

This clonotype has just a few counts. This chain links TRBV20-1 with TRBJ2-1; D not resolved. CDR1 is DFQATT, CDR2 SNEGSKA, per germline (reference sequence). V lost 0 bases and J lost 6, with 3 bases in between. There are 11 residues in the CDR3. The CDR3 DNA sequence: TGCAGTGCTAGAGAATTCAATGAGCAGTTCTTC. Translation gives CSAREFNEQFF.

The CDR3 sequence is CASSIGGDPTFGQFF. The CDR3 region has the DNA TGTGCCAGTAGTATAGGTGGGGACCCTACCTTTGGGCAGTTCTTC. V is TRBV19 and J is TRBJ2-1; D possibly matches TRBD1 or TRBD2 (5 bases each). The CDR3 has 15 amino acids. V was pared by 1 base and J by 12 bases, with 19 bases between. Germline CDR1 LNHDA, CDR2 SQIVND (reference sequence).

This clonotype has a handful of counts. The gene calls are TRBV29-1 and TRBJ2-1; tentatively, D is TRBD1 (5 bases). The CDR3 sequence is 14 residues long. From germline, CDR1 is SQVTM and CDR2 ANQGSEA. Trimming shortened V by 3 bases and J by 4 bases, and 13 bases separated the two germline ends. The CDR3 reads CSVDPGRAYNEQFF. The CDR3 bases are TGCAGCGTTGACCCCGGCAGGGCTTACAATGAGCAGTTCTTC.

In nucleotides, the CDR3 is TGTGCCACCAGTGATTCTAGGACAGGGGACCGGCCCCAGCATTTT. Residues: CATSDSRTGDRPQHF. V gene TRBV24-1 combines with J gene TRBJ1-5; 9 bases agree with TRBD1. Trimming at V came to 2 bases and at J to 9 bases, leaving 7 bases not matched to a gene. CDR3 length: 15 residues. CDR1 KGHDR and CDR2 SFDVKD come from the germline V gene.

This chain joins TRBV9 and TRBJ2-1, with a possible D match to TRBD1 (6 bases). V dropped 0 bases and J dropped 0 bases, with 10 bases sitting between them. Germline V lookup: CDR1 SGDLS, CDR2 YYNGEE. The CDR3 sequence is 16 residues long. The CDR3 loop reads CASSVAQGSSYNEQFF. The CDR3 DNA reads TGTGCCAGCAGCGTAGCTCAGGGGAGCTCCTACAATGAGCAGTTCTTC.

This clonotype was counted only a few times. The V gene is TRBV12-3 or TRBV12-4, the J gene TRBJ1-6; D might be TRBD1 (5 bases). The V end was cut by 6 bases, the J end by 4 bases, with 7 bases between. The CDR3 sequence is 13 residues long. CDR3 in amino acids: CASSRQYNSPLHF. In nucleotides, the CDR3 is TGTGCCAGCAGCAGACAGTATAATTCACCCCTCCACTTT.

The CDR3 nucleotides are TGTGCCAGCAGCCTGCACAGAGAAGAGACCCAGTACTTC. Translated, it gives CASSLHREETQYF. The gene calls are TRBV13 and TRBJ2-5, with D unclear. The CDR3 has 13 residues. V was pared by 5 bases and J by 3 bases, with 10 bases between. The V gene's germline CDR1 is PRHDT and CDR2 FYEKMQ (reference sequence).